This TCR beta chain was found in a study of cytomegalovirus exposure and HLA in healthy donors. Study context: The same platform was used for the 120 validation repertoires and the 650 to 800 first-cohort repertoires, a later analysis reported. The study, taken as a whole, reports: Diagnosis of cytomegalovirus status made by the classifier reportedly showed high specificity and sensitivity. There were 150 to 200 TCR beta chains listed as cytomegalovirus-associated.

Trimming removed 4 bases from V and 0 bases from J, with 7 bases in between. This CDR3 is built from 13 residues. CDR1 MRHNA and CDR2 SNTAGT come from the germline V gene. This clone was counted a single time. Its antigen is not known. These donors were members of the roughly 110-subject validation cohort, a group separate from the roughly 670-subject first cohort. Some clones are missing from TCRdb's copy, which holds only in-frame ones; the method was immunoSEQ multiplex PCR. Among 150,000 to 180,000 clones listed, less than 90% were seen once. The genes are TRBV6-4 and TRBJ2-7; D not resolved. The origin of this receptor is a man younger than 30 in good health and CMV-seropositive. The source material was PBMCs. This chain's CDR3 is CASSVASSYEQYF. The CDR3 DNA is TGTGCCAGCAGTGTGGCCAGCTCCTACGAGCAGTACTTC.